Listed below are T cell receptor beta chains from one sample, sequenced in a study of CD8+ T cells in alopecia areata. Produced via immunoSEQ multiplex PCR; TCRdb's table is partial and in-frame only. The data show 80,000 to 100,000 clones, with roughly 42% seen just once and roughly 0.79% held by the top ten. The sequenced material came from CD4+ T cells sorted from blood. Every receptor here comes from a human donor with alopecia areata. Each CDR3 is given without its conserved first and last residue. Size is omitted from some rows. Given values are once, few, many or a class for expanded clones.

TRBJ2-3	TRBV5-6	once	ASSLPLSTDTQY
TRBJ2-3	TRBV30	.	AWSVEDTQY
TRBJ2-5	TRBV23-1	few	ASSQSTSRGHQETQY
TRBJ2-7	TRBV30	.	AWSGQGREQY
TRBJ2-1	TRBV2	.	ASSPGPRNVGNEQF
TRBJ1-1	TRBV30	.	AWKGRTEAF
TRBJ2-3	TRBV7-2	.	ASSFLAGGIDTQY
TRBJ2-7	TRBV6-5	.	ASPFRDRGIEQY
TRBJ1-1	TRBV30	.	AWSLTGRYTEAF
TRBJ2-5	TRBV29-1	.	SVERLGGEETQY
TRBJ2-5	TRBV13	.	ASSLTRQETQY
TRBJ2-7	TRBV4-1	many	ASSQQDRDYEQY
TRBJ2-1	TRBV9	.	ASSRDDPSGIGYIEQF
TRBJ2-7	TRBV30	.	AWSVMAGTEQY
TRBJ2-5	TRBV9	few	ASSGVQETQY
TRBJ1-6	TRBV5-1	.	ASSLDRANSPLH
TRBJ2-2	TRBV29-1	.	SARGTSGNTGELF
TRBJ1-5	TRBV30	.	AWSPNLGGNQPQH
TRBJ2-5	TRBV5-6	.	ASSLRGEVTQY
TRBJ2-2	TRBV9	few	ASSVGTSGTPELF
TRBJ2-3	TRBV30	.	AWSATRGTQY
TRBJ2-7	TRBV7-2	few	ASSFGTGVPYEQY
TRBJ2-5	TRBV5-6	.	ASSWGDYQETQY
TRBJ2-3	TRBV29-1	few	SVATTGGNADTQY
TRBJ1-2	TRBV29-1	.	SVGGSPNYGYT
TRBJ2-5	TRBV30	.	AWSHGDRDQETQY
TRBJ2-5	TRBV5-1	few	ASSLVGGGGTQY
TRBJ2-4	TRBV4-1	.	ASSQEWPIEAKNIQY
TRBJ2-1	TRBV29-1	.	SVVRRLAYNEQF
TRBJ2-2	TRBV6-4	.	ASSDSSTGELF
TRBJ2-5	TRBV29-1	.	SGGGEYQETQY
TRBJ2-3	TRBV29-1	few	SGRGHLTDTQY
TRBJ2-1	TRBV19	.	ASSPTGRSYNEQF
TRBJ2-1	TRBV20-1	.	SATSPEQF
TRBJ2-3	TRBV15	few	ATGMSGSMGPQY
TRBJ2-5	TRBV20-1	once	SASTETQY
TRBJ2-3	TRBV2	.	ASSELGLDTDTQY
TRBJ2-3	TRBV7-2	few	ASSLDLLAFADTQY
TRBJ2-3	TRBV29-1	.	SAEAPWGSTDTQY
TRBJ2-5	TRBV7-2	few	ASSLFHQNQETQY
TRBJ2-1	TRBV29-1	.	GAYTSYNEQF
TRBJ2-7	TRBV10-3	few	AIRRDNYEQY
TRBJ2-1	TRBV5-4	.	ASSSIQGSYNEQF
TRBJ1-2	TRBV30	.	AWSPGSGYT